The 29 T cell receptor beta chains below come from one sample, sequenced in a study of Ad26.COV2.S vaccination and SARS-CoV-2 variants. Treatment specified: around 19 received Ad26.COV2.S at low or high dose, single or two shots; 5 received placebo; per-sample allocation not given. Day 63 after the first vaccine or placebo injection was the time point for sampling. This table comes from immunoSEQ multiplex PCR, and its TCRdb copy is limited to in-frame clones, with some not included. The table shows about 390,000 clones, with about nine tenths occurring only once. This sample comprised peripheral blood, obtained in a trial of Ad26.COV2.S vaccine versus placebo. Every receptor here comes from a person between 18 and 59 years old who received the Ad26.COV2.S COVID-19 vaccine or a placebo.

The V gene is TRBV7-9, the J gene TRBJ1-3, with no clear D. The V and J ends lost 4 bases and 0 bases respectively, with 10 bases between them. The CDR3 is 15 amino acids. CDR1 is SEHNR, CDR2 FQNEAQ, per germline (reference sequence). In nucleotides, the CDR3 is TGTGCCAGCAGCTCAGCAGAATACTCTGGAAACACCATATATTTT. Its protein is CASSSAEYSGNTIYF.

V usage is TRBV6-2 or TRBV6-3 and J usage is TRBJ2-5; D may correspond to TRBD1 or TRBD2 (6 bases each). The CDR3 contains 16 residues. Per germline, CDR1 MNHEY and CDR2 SVGEGT. The V and J ends lost 2 bases and 1 base respectively, with 14 bases between them. CDR3 in DNA: TGTGCCAGCAGTTACCCCCAACGGGGGCGCCAAGAGACCCAGTACTTC. It translates to CASSYPQRGRQETQYF.

This clone was counted at least ten times. The chain uses TRBV19 and TRBJ1-2, with D unresolved. CDR1 is LNHDA and CDR2 is SQIVND in the germline V gene (reference sequence). There are 15 residues in the CDR3. V was cut by 3 bases and J by 8 bases, with 19 bases left in between. CDR3 amino acids: CASSIRQAPTEGYTF. As DNA, the CDR3 is TGTGCCAGTAGTATCCGGCAGGCCCCGACCGAGGGCTACACCTTC.

The gene calls are TRBV24-1 and TRBJ2-1; TRBD2 matches at 8 bases. Trimming took 4 bases from V and 5 from J; bases not matched to a gene: 9. This CDR3 is 16 amino acids long. The germline V gene has CDR1 KGHDR and CDR2 SFDVKD. The CDR3 spells CATSDPSGGIHNEQFF. The CDR3 bases are TGTGCCACCAGTGACCCCTCGGGGGGGATTCACAATGAGCAGTTCTTC.

CDR3 bases: TGTGCCAGTAGTATCGGGAGGGGTGGAAAACTGTTTTTT. This codes for CASSIGRGGKLFF. This chain links TRBV19 with TRBJ1-4; possible D gene TRBD1, 5 bases. Trimming left V 3 bases short and J 10 bases short, with 12 bases between. Per germline, CDR1 LNHDA and CDR2 SQIVND (reference sequence). This CDR3 has 13 residues.

The genes are TRBV4-3 and TRBJ2-1, with unresolved D. Germline V gives CDR1 LGHNA, CDR2 YSLEER. This CDR3 is built from 15 residues. With 0 bases removed from V and 1 base from J, the gap between germline ends came to 7 bases. CDR3 sequence reads: CASSQERVSYNEQFF. The CDR3 DNA follows: TGCGCCAGCAGCCAAGAAAGGGTTTCCTACAATGAGCAGTTCTTC.

CDR3 nucleotides: TGTGCCAGTACCCCCGGGACTGCAACCTACGGCGAGCAGTACTTC. Translating gives CASTPGTATYGEQYF. The V gene is TRBV19, the J gene TRBJ2-7; D possibly corresponds to TRBD2 (6 bases). Trimming removed 7 bases at V and 6 bases at J, with 22 bases between. Germline V gene data show CDR1 as LNHDA and CDR2 as SQIVND (reference sequence). This CDR3 spans 15 amino acids.

The chain employs TRBV4-3 and TRBJ2-7; 7 positions agree with TRBD1. The CDR3 has 14 residues. Germline CDR1 and CDR2: LGHNA and YSLEER. V lost 3 bases, J lost 2 bases, and 4 bases stayed unmatched. CDR3 sequence: CASSQETGTYEQYF. The CDR3 region has the DNA TGCGCCAGCAGCCAGGAGACAGGGACCTACGAGCAGTACTTC.

This clone was observed a handful of times. The rearrangement uses TRBV30 and TRBJ2-3, with D perhaps TRBD1 or TRBD2 (5 bases each). Trimming shortened V by 0 bases and J by 2 bases, and 12 bases separated the two germline ends. The CDR3 extends over 15 amino acids. Germline CDR1 is GTSNPN and CDR2 is SVGIG (reference sequence). DNA of the CDR3: TGTGCCTGGAGTGTACGAGGGACCGACACAGATACGCAGTATTTT. Amino acid sequence: CAWSVRGTDTDTQYF.

V gene TRBV10-3 combines with J gene TRBJ2-7, with unresolved D. Germline loops: CDR1 ENHRY, CDR2 SYGVKD. The V and J ends lost 3 bases and 3 bases respectively, with 12 bases between them. This CDR3 has 14 amino acids. The CDR3 is CAISDSEWDYEQYF. DNA for the CDR3: TGTGCCATCAGTGACTCCGAGTGGGACTACGAGCAGTACTTC.

This chain joins TRBV28 and TRBJ1-3, with D perhaps matching TRBD1 (5 bases). V lost 3 bases, J lost 4 bases, and 13 bases lay in between. Germline V gene data show CDR1 as MDHEN and CDR2 as SYDVKM. This CDR3 has 15 amino acids. CDR3 bases: TGTGCCAGCAGTTTGCTAGGACCAGGGGGAAACACCATATATTTT. This encodes CASSLLGPGGNTIYF.

The CDR3 loop is CASSWDRASETQYF. CDR3 coding DNA: TGTGCCAGCAGTTGGGACAGGGCTTCAGAGACCCAGTACTTC. The chain uses TRBV2 and TRBJ2-5; 9 nucleotides match TRBD1. The ends lost 5 bases at V and 4 bases at J; junction bases unmatched: 5. The CDR3 is 14 amino acids. CDR1 SNHLY and CDR2 FYNNEI come from the germline V gene.

The gene calls are TRBV7-2 and TRBJ2-7; the D is unclear. The ends were cut back, 5 bases at V and 0 bases at J, with 11 bases in the middle. This CDR3 region has 14 residues. Per the germline V gene, CDR1 is SGHTA and CDR2 is FQGNSA. CDR3: CASSPYHSSYEQYF. CDR3 nucleotides: TGTGCCAGCAGCCCTTACCATAGCTCCTACGAGCAGTACTTC.

The chain links TRBV6-5 to TRBJ1-4, with 9 bases matching TRBD1. The ends lost 5 bases at V and 10 bases at J; junction bases unmatched: 8. The CDR3 runs to 14 residues. Germline-derived CDR1 and CDR2 are MNHEY and SVGAGI. CDR3 nucleotides: TGTGCCAGCAGTCAGGGACAGGGTGTCGGAAAACTGTTTTTT. The encoded protein is CASSQGQGVGKLFF.

The genes are TRBV3-1 (or the pseudogene TRBV3-2) and TRBJ2-3; D might be TRBD1 or TRBD2, each matching 5 bases. Trimming left V 4 bases short and J 5 bases short, with 16 bases between. CDR1 and CDR2 from the germline V gene are LGHDT and YNNKEL (reference sequence). There are 15 residues in the CDR3. The CDR3 here is CASSRGPGAVDTQYF. CDR3 in DNA: TGTGCCAGCAGCCGGGGACCCGGGGCCGTAGATACGCAGTATTTT.

In nucleotides, the CDR3 is TGTGCCAGCAGTCCTCGCGGGGCCGCGAACACCGGGGAGCTGTTTTTT. This gives the protein CASSPRGAANTGELFF. This sequence joins TRBV27 and TRBJ2-2, with D possibly being TRBD2 (6 bases). The V end lost 5 bases, the J end lost 0 bases, and 13 bases lay between the germline ends. Germline CDR1 MNHEY, CDR2 SMNVEV (reference sequence). The CDR3 spans 16 residues.

This clone was counted a single time. V gene TRBV30 combines with J gene TRBJ2-3; possibly TRBD1 or TRBD2 for D (5 bases each). The ends were cut back, 2 bases at V and 1 base at J, with 13 bases in the middle. Germline values: CDR1 GTSNPN, CDR2 SVGIG (reference sequence). The CDR3 is made up of 15 amino acids. The CDR3 protein is CAWSRGERRTDTQYF. For the CDR3, the DNA is TGTGCCTGGAGTAGGGGAGAGAGACGCACAGATACGCAGTATTTT.

The chain uses TRBV3-1 (or the pseudogene TRBV3-2) and TRBJ2-7; 10 nucleotides line up with TRBD1. The V segment lost 2 bases and the J segment 0 bases; nucleotides outside the gene matches: 16. CDR3 length: 20 amino acids. Germline V gene data show CDR1 as LGHDT and CDR2 as YNNKEL (reference sequence). The CDR3 DNA reads as TGTGCCAGCAGCCAACCTTCACCGGGACAGGGGACCAAAATCTCCTACGAGCAGTACTTC. Amino acids: CASSQPSPGQGTKISYEQYF.

Written as DNA, the CDR3 is TGTGCCAGCAGACTGGGGGGCGTCGGGACTGAAGCTTTCTTT. This translates into CASRLGGVGTEAFF. This chain links TRBV5-6 with TRBJ1-1; the D gene is possibly TRBD1 (6 bases). Germline V gene data show CDR1 as SGHDT and CDR2 as YYEEEE. V lost 5 bases to trimming and J lost 5 bases, with 16 bases between them. The CDR3 is made up of 14 amino acids.

The rearrangement links TRBV11-2 to TRBJ1-2; tentative D call: TRBD1 (6 bases). Between the trimmed V and J ends, which lost 3 bases and 6 bases, there was a span of 14 bases. The CDR3 covers 14 residues. The germline CDR1 and CDR2 sequences are SGHAT and FQNNGV. The CDR3 DNA reads TGTGCCAGCAGCTTCTTACAGGGAGCGAATGGCTACACCTTC. This translates into CASSFLQGANGYTF.

The gene calls are TRBV4-1 and TRBJ2-3; D gene unclear. Deletions cut 1 base from V and 3 bases from J, with 11 bases between. The CDR3 length is 15 residues. The germline V gene has CDR1 MGHRA and CDR2 YSYEKL. The CDR3 DNA is TGCGCCAGCAGCCAAGTATCTTTCGGGACAGATACGCAGTATTTT. Protein sequence: CASSQVSFGTDTQYF.

This chain uses TRBV19 with TRBJ1-5; D is uncertain. Trimming removed 5 bases from V and 9 bases from J, with 11 bases in between. The CDR3 loop spans 12 amino acids. Germline V gene data show CDR1 as LNHDA and CDR2 as SQIVND (reference sequence). This CDR3 reads CASSPTSGPQHF. The CDR3, as DNA: TGTGCCAGTAGTCCGACAAGCGGGCCCCAGCATTTT. The full variable domain, its missing parts supplied by reference TRBV19 and TRBJ1-5, is DGGITQSPKYLFRKEGQNVTLSCEQNLNHDAMYWYRQDPGQGLRLIYYSQIVNDFQKGDIAEGYSVSREKKESFPLTVTSAQKNPTAFYLCASSPTSGPQHFGDGTRLSIL.

The chain uses TRBV6-5 and TRBJ2-7, with D unclear. The CDR3 covers 11 residues. The V gene's germline CDR1 is MNHEY and CDR2 SVGAGI. Trimming took off 2 bases at V and 6 bases at J, with 5 bases between the two ends. The CDR3 bases are TGTGCCAGCAGTTACAAAACCGAGCAGTACTTC. Translation: CASSYKTEQYF.

The chain combines TRBV20-1 with TRBJ2-5; D is uncertain. CDR1 and CDR2 (germline): DFQATT, SNEGSKA (reference sequence). The CDR3 sequence is 10 residues long. Trimming cost V 3 bases and J 3 bases, with 2 bases left between them. In nucleotides, the CDR3 is TGCAGTGCTAGGGAAGAGACCCAGTACTTC. Translating it yields CSAREETQYF.

V is TRBV6-1 and J is TRBJ1-3; possibly TRBD1 for D (5 bases). V lost 3 bases, J lost 2 bases, and 17 bases lay in between. Per germline, CDR1 MNHNS and CDR2 SASEGT. This CDR3 contains 17 residues. DNA of the CDR3: TGTGCCAGCAGTGATCGGCAGGGAAGAGCAACTGGAAACACCATATATTTT. Translation: CASSDRQGRATGNTIYF.

This clone occurred once. The V gene is TRBV30, the J gene TRBJ2-1; D gene uncertain. Trimming left V 4 bases short and J 3 bases short, with 19 bases between. The CDR3 sequence is 16 residues long. Germline lookup yields CDR1 GTSNPN and CDR2 SVGIG (reference sequence). CDR3 bases: TGTGCCTGGATTTCGTCCCTCGGACCCCGCTACAATGAGCAGTTCTTC. Its translation: CAWISSLGPRYNEQFF.

The gene calls are TRBV28 and TRBJ1-6, with 9 bases fitting TRBD1. The CDR3 length is 15 residues. CDR1 and CDR2 from the germline V gene are MDHEN and SYDVKM. V lost 10 bases to trimming and J lost 0 bases; unmatched junction nucleotides: 4. Here the CDR3 reads CAITTGGSYNSPLHF. The CDR3 region has the DNA TGTGCCATCACGACAGGGGGCTCCTATAATTCACCCCTCCACTTT.

The chain has TRBV5-1 and TRBJ2-5; the match to TRBD1 covers 10 bases. V gave up 5 bases and J gave up 4 bases; unmatched junction bases: 2. This CDR3 spans 13 amino acids. The germline gives CDR1 SGHRS, CDR2 YFSETQ. The chain's CDR3 is CASRRTGGETQYF. CDR3 bases: TGCGCCAGCAGACGGACAGGGGGAGAGACCCAGTACTTC.

This clone appeared a few times. The chain combines TRBV7-9 with TRBJ2-7; no definite D call. Germline V gene lookup returns CDR1 SEHNR and CDR2 FQNEAQ (reference sequence). This CDR3 is built from 16 residues. V lost 0 bases and J 0 bases, leaving 12 bases between the germline ends. The CDR3 region is CASSLAAGRSSYEQYF. In DNA, the CDR3 is TGTGCCAGCAGCTTAGCGGCAGGAAGGAGCTCCTACGAGCAGTACTTC.